This entry is about one T cell receptor beta chain. This sample is part of a study of blood T cell repertoires in COVID-19. Germline V gene sequence: CDR1 SGHTA, CDR2 FQGNSA. The CDR3 spans 14 residues. Trimming left V 1 base short and J 12 bases short, with 15 bases between. This table comes from immunoSEQ multiplex PCR, and its TCRdb copy is limited to in-frame clones, with some not included. The table has about 260,000 clones, 70% to 90% seen once. The chain links TRBV7-2 to TRBJ1-4, with D possibly matching TRBD1 (6 bases). The origin of this receptor is a woman in her 50s with acute or convalescent COVID-19. Input material: peripheral blood. Written as DNA, the CDR3 is TGTGCCAGCAGCTTAGTAACAGGGAGGGATGAACTGTTTTTT. The encoded protein is CASSLVTGRDELFF.